This is a list of T cell receptor beta chains from one sample in a study of T cells and Merkel cell carcinoma outcomes. Assay: immunoSEQ multiplex PCR; the TCRdb copy retains only in-frame clones and omits some. The sample yields about 19,000 clones, approximately 80% seen once. Sequenced: tumor tissue from Merkel cell carcinoma. The receptors shown here come from a human donor with Merkel cell carcinoma. Each CDR3 is given with its conserved first and last residue. D genes are given only for firm matches. A clone size is listed for some rows: how often the clone was seen (once, few, many), or a class if it is expanded.

TRBV5-1,.,TRBJ2-3,.,TGCGCCAGCAGCTTGGTGGGGACTGCCAACACAGATACGCAGTATTTT,CASSLVGTANTDTQYF
TRBV5-1,once,TRBJ1-1,TRBD1,TGCGCCAGCAGCTCCCAGGGGGCCGGGACTGAAGCTTTCTTT,CASSSQGAGTEAFF
TRBV9,.,TRBJ1-4,.,TGTGCCAGCAGCGTAGGGCAGGGAACTAATGAAAAACTGTTTTTT,CASSVGQGTNEKLFF
TRBV19,.,TRBJ1-6,.,TGTGCCAGTAGTATGGCGCACTCCTATAATTCACCCCTCCACTTT,CASSMAHSYNSPLHF
TRBV5-4,medium-sized,TRBJ2-3,TRBD2,TGTGCCAGCCACGGGAGGGACTTTGAAGATACGCAGTATTTT,CASHGRDFEDTQYF
TRBV30,once,TRBJ2-3,.,TGTGCCTGGATCCGGACTCACACAGATACGCAGTATTTT,CAWIRTHTDTQYF
TRBV5-1,.,TRBJ2-7,.,TGCGCCAGCAGCTTGGCCGCGTCGAGCTCCTACGAGCAGTACTTC,CASSLAASSSYEQYF
TRBV6-6,.,TRBJ1-3,.,TGTGCCAGCAGTTTCCTAGGGGAGTCTGGAAACACCATATATTTT,CASSFLGESGNTIYF
TRBV7-9,few,TRBJ2-1,.,TGTGCCAGCAGCTCGCCCGTTAACAGGGTCGGGGAGCAGTTCTTC,CASSSPVNRVGEQFF
TRBV6-5,few,TRBJ1-1,.,TGTGCCAGCAGTTACACCCTAGGACTCGTAGCTTTCTTT,CASSYTLGLVAFF
TRBV6-5,.,TRBJ1-5,.,TGTGCCAGCAAGAAGGGGATAAGCAATCAGCCCCAGCATTTT,CASKKGISNQPQHF
TRBV19,.,TRBJ1-5,.,TGTGCCAGTAACGGGCAAAAAGGTCAGCCCCAGCATTTT,CASNGQKGQPQHF
TRBV6-5,.,TRBJ1-1,.,TGTGCCAGCAGCTTAAGGGGCACTGAAGCTTTCTTT,CASSLRGTEAFF
TRBV11-2,.,TRBJ1-2,TRBD1,TGTGCCAGCAGCCGTCTACGGGACAGGGGCGGAAGTCGTGGTTACACCTTC,CASSRLRDRGGSRGYTF
TRBV18,.,TRBJ1-2,.,TGTGCCAGCTCACCCCCCGGTCAAGCTAACTATGGCTACACCTTC,CASSPPGQANYGYTF
TRBV11-3,few,TRBJ2-3,.,TGTGCCAGCAGCCCGCCAGGAACAGATACGCAGTATTTT,CASSPPGTDTQYF
TRBV29-1,.,TRBJ2-7,TRBD1,TGCAGCGGGTCCTTGACAGGGCGCGAGCAGTACTTC,CSGSLTGREQYF
TRBV28,.,TRBJ1-2,.,TGTGCCACCCTCTGGTCAGGGATCGGCTACACCTTC,CATLWSGIGYTF
TRBV5-1,.,TRBJ1-1,.,TGCGCCAGCAGCTTGGCCCCCGGGGGGGGCTCTGAAGCTTTCTTT,CASSLAPGGGSEAFF
TRBV6-5,once,TRBJ2-5,.,TGTGCCAGCAGTTCAGGGGCGAGACAAGAGACCCAGTACTTC,CASSSGARQETQYF
TRBV27,.,TRBJ2-5,.,TGTGCCAGCAGTCCGGACTCCCCGAAGGAGACCCAGTACTTC,CASSPDSPKETQYF
TRBV6-6,few,TRBJ2-3,.,TGTGCCTTGAAAGGTAACACAGATACGCAGTATTTT,CALKGNTDTQYF
TRBV7-9,.,TRBJ1-2,.,TGTGCCAGCAGCTTACGGCCTCGGGGGCCATTTGCTTTGAACTATGGCTACACCTTC,CASSLRPRGPFALNYGYTF
TRBV10-3,.,TRBJ2-7,.,TGTGCCATCAGTGGACGGTCCGGCTACGAGCAGTACTTC,CAISGRSGYEQYF
TRBV18,.,TRBJ1-2,TRBD1,TGTGCCAGCTCACCAGAAAGGACAGGGAAGCATGGCTACACCTTC,CASSPERTGKHGYTF
TRBV5-4,.,TRBJ1-6,TRBD1,TGTGCCAGCAGCTTAGGGACAGGGAGGCCTTCACCCCTCCACTTT,CASSLGTGRPSPLHF
TRBV27,.,TRBJ2-1,TRBD2,TGTGCCAGCAGTTTTGTGGCGGGAGTTACCTACAATGAGCAGTTCTTC,CASSFVAGVTYNEQFF
TRBV2,.,TRBJ2-5,.,TGTGCCAGCAGTGAGGGCCTAAGACAGCAAGAGACCCAGTACTTC,CASSEGLRQQETQYF
TRBV19,.,TRBJ2-1,.,TGTGCCAGTAGTGGGGGGGCAGGGCGGAAGCAGTTCTTC,CASSGGAGRKQFF
TRBV4-1,few,TRBJ1-1,.,TGCGCCAGCAGCCAAGCGACAGCTTGGGACACTGAAGCTTTCTTT,CASSQATAWDTEAFF
TRBV27,.,TRBJ2-1,TRBD2,TGTGCCAGCAGCCCCAGACTAGCTCGTGACAATGAGCAGTTCTTC,CASSPRLARDNEQFF
TRBV7-9,once,TRBJ2-2,TRBD2,TGTGCCAGCAGTTCTACCCCGGGAGGTGAGGAGGAGCTGTTTTTT,CASSSTPGGEEELFF
TRBV6-1,.,TRBJ2-7,.,TGTGCCACCCTGGGGCCAACCTACGAGCAGTACTTC,CATLGPTYEQYF
TRBV5-6,.,TRBJ1-5,.,TGTGCCAGCACCCTGGGTAGGGGTAGGGATCAACCCCAGCATTTT,CASTLGRGRDQPQHF
TRBV18,.,TRBJ1-1,.,TGTACCAGCTCACCGGACAGACTCGCTGAAGCTTTCTTT,CTSSPDRLAEAFF
TRBV2,.,TRBJ1-1,.,TGTGCCAGCAGTGCCAGGCGCGACACTGAAGCTTTCTTT,CASSARRDTEAFF
TRBV7-3,few,TRBJ2-3,TRBD2,TGTGCCAGCAGCCCCCGCGGGACTAGCGGGAGGGGAGATACGCAGTATTTT,CASSPRGTSGRGDTQYF
TRBV28,.,TRBJ2-7,TRBD2,TGTGCCAGCAGTCCCCGGCTGGTGACTAGCGGGATTTTCGGGGCCTACGAGCAGTACTTC,CASSPRLVTSGIFGAYEQYF
TRBV7-9,few,TRBJ1-2,TRBD1,TGTGCCAGCAGCCCCTGGGACAGGCCCTATGGCTACACCTTC,CASSPWDRPYGYTF
TRBV27,medium-sized,TRBJ2-3,.,TGTGCCAGCAGCCGGGACGGGAGATTCACGGATACGCAGTATTTT,CASSRDGRFTDTQYF
TRBV28,.,TRBJ2-2,TRBD1,TGTGCCAGCAGTTTCGTCGTCCAGGGGGCGGCCGGGGAGCTGTTTTTT,CASSFVVQGAAGELFF
TRBV5-1,.,TRBJ1-3,.,TGCGCCAGCAGCCCCGGGGGCTCTGGAAACACCATATATTTT,CASSPGGSGNTIYF
TRBV6-6,.,TRBJ2-1,.,TGTGCCAGCAGTTCGGACCACAATGAGCAGTTCTTC,CASSSDHNEQFF
TRBV4-1,.,TRBJ1-4,.,TGCGCCAGCAGCCAAGATCTTTGGAGGGAAAAACTGTTTTTT,CASSQDLWREKLFF
TRBV5-1,.,TRBJ2-3,TRBD2,TGCGCCAGCAGCCAGGAGGGACTAGCGGCTCAAGATACGCAGTATTTT,CASSQEGLAAQDTQYF